The sequence of this TCR beta chain was determined in a study of T cell repertoires in cytomegalovirus infection. Study-level information: TCR beta signatures that were public indicated CMV infection and matching HLA type.

TCRdb independently ran MiXCR on the reads; one entry per CDR3 protein. The sample has 400,000 or so distinct CDR3 sequences, approximately 30% seen once. Overall study findings and caveats: HLA-C-restricted CMV-specific TCR beta clonotypes prevailed in the ex vivo response. Summed public TCR beta family frequency identified CMV carriers bearing the relevant HLA.

This clonotype turned up a few times. Its target is unknown. The clonotype originates from a human donor in good health (CMV status not recorded). Some clones in this sample may be carry-over from other donors' samples. The sequenced sample was PBMCs.

The CDR3 here is CASRGGLRGTEAFF. The CDR3 DNA reads as TGCGCCAGCAGAGGAGGCTTACGGGGCACTGAAGCTTTCTTT. J is TRBJ1-1 and V is TRBV4-1; D is undetermined. Trimming removed 6 bases from V and 4 bases from J, with 15 bases in between. This CDR3 spans 14 amino acids. The germline V gene encodes CDR1 MGHRA and CDR2 YSYEKL.